The clone carrying this T cell receptor beta chain was detected once. What it binds is not known. Together with a sample-barcoded 5' primer, a J-beta primer mix was included in a second PCR lasting about 6 to 11 cycles. One entry per CDR3 protein results from TCRdb running MiXCR on the 5' RACE reads. The sample consists of 780,000 or so distinct CDR3 sequences, approximately 25% of them appearing once. The data were taken from a study of blood T cells in healthy people across ages. Findings of the study overall: The recorded TCR beta diversity per million T cells decreased in a roughly linear manner with age.

The CDR3 contains 13 residues. The V gene's germline CDR1 is SGHTA and CDR2 FQGTGA. Trimming took 4 bases from V and 6 from J, leaving 12 bases between them. The same data also went into a second study, on T cells of mothers and their children. Turning to that study: The study recruited a few healthy Caucasian mothers and their six children as donors. Second-PCR amplification with M1S added sample barcodes and 2-4 random nucleotides. Slightly higher overlap, not significant, was seen in related mother-child pairs than in unrelated pairs.

This sequence originates from a boy younger than 18 in good health. The source material was blood. The rearrangement joins TRBV7-3 to TRBJ2-5; D may correspond to TRBD1 or TRBD2 (5 bases each). This CDR3 reads CASSSRGAQTQYF. CDR3 DNA sequence: TGTGCCAGCAGCTCCAGAGGGGCCCAGACCCAGTACTTC.